A single T cell receptor beta chain is shown here with its context. The antigen is undetermined. A much larger clone lies one base from this, so it may be a read error. The sorted Tregs were CD4+CD25+CD127-/low cells. Regarding the study as a whole: The larger cohort examined one V-J beta rearrangement, not whole repertoires. Tumor memory CD4+ T cell TCR gene usage was found to cluster with blood and lymph node memory CD4+ cells and with lymph node naive CD4+ cells. Greatest tumor Treg TCR overlap was with tumor naive CD4+ cells.

Germline CDR1 and CDR2: DFQATT and SNEGSKA (reference sequence). This CDR3 is 13 amino acids long. Deletions cut 4 bases from V and 1 base from J, with 10 bases between. Semi-nested PCR with Nested Universal Primer A followed constant-region reverse priming of full-length variable regions. TCRdb recomputed calls from the 5' RACE reads with MiXCR, one row per CDR3 protein. The sample contains more than 55,000 distinct CDR3 sequences, approximately 26% of which appear only once. Sequences were obtained from tumor-infiltrating Tregs sorted from the breast tumor. The genes are TRBV20-1 and TRBJ1-1; D unresolved. The source is a female donor with breast cancer. CDR3 amino acids: CSAIAGPNTEAFF. CDR3 sequence (DNA): TGCAGTGCTATCGCAGGCCCGAACACTGAAGCTTTCTTT.